This TCR beta chain comes out of a study of cytomegalovirus exposure and HLA in healthy donors. Germline CDR1 is SQVTM and CDR2 is ANQGSEA. CDR3 size: 15 residues. Losses at the gene ends were 4 bases for V and 0 bases for J; bases not matched to a gene: 4. This clone was detected once. As yet, its antigen is unknown. Because the CDR3 is missing its conserved closing phenylalanine or tryptophan, this is likely a read error. Findings and limits, study-wide: Presence/absence analysis assumed near-uniform sequencing depth across donors.

Donors likely had unrecorded immune exposures despite being nominally healthy when sampled. The PCR ran on 60 Vbeta and 13 Jbeta primers. Authors' processing steps: Around 10 million shared chains were among approximately 80 million unique TCR beta chains counted in a later analysis. Assay used: immunoSEQ multiplex PCR; TCRdb lists only in-frame clones, some missing. That table is the source of V, J and clone size, and D and trimming were worked out from the DNA. The sample carries 110,000 or so clones, around 80% recorded once. The sequenced material came from PBMCs. The V call is TRBV29-1, the J call TRBJ2-4; 9 nucleotides align to TRBD2. This sequence originates from a man aged 25-40 years in good health and CMV-seropositive. CDR3 in amino acids: CSVVSAGGAKNIQYL. The CDR3 region has the DNA TGCAGCGTTGTTTCAGCGGGGGGAGCCAAAAACATTCAGTACCTC.